The 20 T cell receptor beta chains in this list originate from one sample, sequenced in a study of cytomegalovirus exposure and HLA in healthy donors. In the PCR, 60 Vbeta and 13 Jbeta primers were used. Sequencing used immunoSEQ multiplex PCR; TCRdb keeps in-frame clones, though not all of them. The sample has 130,000 to 150,000 clones; around 80% are singletons. Sample: PBMCs. These TCRs come from a male donor in good health and CMV-seronegative.

The J gene is TRBJ1-1, the V gene TRBV7-8, with D perhaps TRBD1 (5 bases). The length of the CDR3 is 15 residues. V was trimmed by 4 bases and J by 3 bases, leaving 15 bases between them. Looked up from germline, CDR1 is SGHVS and CDR2 is FQNEAQ. The DNA for the CDR3 is TGTGCCAGCAGCTCCTCCGGGGGAGTCTACACTGAAGCTTTCTTT. Its translation: CASSSSGGVYTEAFF.

This chain connects TRBV28 to TRBJ2-3; D uncertain. Germline loops: CDR1 MDHEN, CDR2 SYDVKM. The CDR3 runs to 14 residues. The V end lost 10 bases, the J end lost 0 bases, and 14 bases lay between the germline ends. CDR3 bases: TGTGCCACCGCGGCCGTCTCTAGCACAGATACGCAGTATTTT. Translated, it gives CATAAVSSTDTQYF.

With respect to this clone: This CDR3 is also generated by other DNA sequences in the sample. The rearrangement joins TRBV2 to TRBJ1-4, with TRBD1 matching over 10 bases. After removal of 5 bases from V and 8 bases from J, the junction contained 5 bases not matched to a gene. This CDR3 region has 14 residues. In germline, CDR1 is SNHLY, CDR2 FYNNEI. For the CDR3, the DNA is TGTGCCAGCAGTCGGGACAGGGGAGAGGAAAAACTGTTTTTT. Its protein is CASSRDRGEEKLFF. Using reference TRBV2 and TRBJ1-4 for the parts outside the CDR3, the full variable domain is EPEVTQTPSHQVTQMGQEVILRCVPISNHLYFYWYRQILGQKVEFLVSFYNNEISEKSEIFDDQFSVERPDGSNFTLKIRSTKLEDSAMYFCASSRDRGEEKLFFGSGTQLSVL.

The chain uses TRBV7-2 and TRBJ2-7; 8 bases are shared with TRBD1. Germline V lookup: CDR1 SGHTA, CDR2 FQGNSA. V shed 2 bases, J shed 4 bases, and the junction held 10 bases outside the gene matches. The CDR3 spans 16 residues. The CDR3 loop reads CASSLPLDRGLYEQYF. CDR3 bases: TGTGCCAGCAGCTTACCCCTAGACAGGGGATTGTACGAGCAGTACTTC.

J is TRBJ2-4 and V is TRBV5-8; weak D call: TRBD1 (6 bases). The CDR3 has 14 amino acids. Germline V gives CDR1 SGHTS, CDR2 YDEGEE. Deletions cut 0 bases from V and 7 bases from J, with 11 bases between. Here the CDR3 reads CASSLGQAGNIQYF. CDR3 DNA: TGTGCCAGCAGCTTGGGACAGGCTGGGAACATTCAGTACTTC.

Remarks on this clone: The same CDR3 also results from other DNA sequences found in this sample. The J gene is TRBJ2-2, the V gene TRBV27, with a tentative D call TRBD2 (6 bases). Germline-derived CDR1 and CDR2 are MNHEY and SMNVEV (reference sequence). The ends were cut back, 6 bases at V and 5 bases at J, with 10 bases in the middle. There are 13 residues in the CDR3. The CDR3 is CASSFGGTGELFF. For the CDR3, the DNA is TGTGCCAGCAGCTTCGGGGGTACCGGGGAGCTGTTTTTT.

V is TRBV27 and J is TRBJ1-1; possible D gene TRBD1, 5 bases. V lost 2 bases and J lost 5, with 12 bases in between. Germline values: CDR1 MNHEY, CDR2 SMNVEV (reference sequence). CDR3 length: 14 amino acids. CDR3 DNA: TGTGCCAGCAGTTTAGAGGGGCGGGGGACTGAAGCTTTCTTT. Protein: CASSLEGRGTEAFF.

The gene calls are TRBV4-3 and TRBJ1-3; D ambiguous. The germline V gene has CDR1 LGHNA and CDR2 YSLEER. Deletions cut 4 bases from V and 0 bases from J, with 13 bases between. CDR3 length: 16 residues. The CDR3 DNA reads TGCGCCAGCAGCCCTATGGCAGGCTCCTCTGGAAACACCATATATTTT. This codes for CASSPMAGSSGNTIYF.

The chain has TRBV28 and TRBJ1-1, with a possible D match to TRBD1 (5 bases). Germline values: CDR1 MDHEN, CDR2 SYDVKM. The V gene lost 2 bases and the J gene lost 0 bases, with 10 bases spanning the gap. The CDR3 sequence is 15 residues long. The CDR3 sequence: CASSLGGTMNTEAFF. The CDR3 bases are TGTGCCAGCAGTTTAGGGGGGACCATGAACACTGAAGCTTTCTTT.

This sequence joins TRBV5-1 and TRBJ1-2, with 10 bases lining up with TRBD1. The CDR3 extends over 13 amino acids. Germline values: CDR1 SGHRS, CDR2 YFSETQ. Unmatched junction bases numbered 3, after V lost 8 bases and J lost 2 bases. The CDR3 sequence is CASGQGENYGYTF. Here the CDR3 DNA reads TGCGCCAGTGGACAGGGGGAGAACTATGGCTACACCTTC.

The rearrangement links TRBV5-1 to TRBJ2-3, with TRBD2 as a possible D gene (5 bases). The germline V gene has CDR1 SGHRS and CDR2 YFSETQ. CDR3 length: 15 residues. V dropped 6 bases and J dropped 4 bases, with 18 bases sitting between them. As DNA, the CDR3 is TGCGCCAGCACCCGGATGGACCCGGGGTCAGATACGCAGTATTTT. Translating it yields CASTRMDPGSDTQYF.

The chain combines TRBV5-1 with TRBJ1-2; possibly TRBD1 for D (6 bases). V shed 4 bases and J shed 5 bases, with 33 bases lying between them. The CDR3 has 20 amino acids. Germline V gene sequence: CDR1 SGHRS, CDR2 YFSETQ. This chain's CDR3 is CASSRPSRELPGHHGYGYTF. The CDR3 DNA sequence: TGCGCCAGCAGCCGCCCAAGTAGGGAACTACCGGGACACCACGGGTATGGCTACACCTTC.

The chain joins TRBV6-1 to TRBJ1-1; the D is unclear. With 2 bases removed from V and 3 bases from J, the gap between germline ends came to 10 bases. Germline assignment: CDR1 MNHNS and CDR2 SASEGT. This CDR3 has 14 residues. CDR3 nucleotides: TGTGCCAGCAGTGAACTCCTGGGCGACACTGAAGCTTTCTTT. Translated, it gives CASSELLGDTEAFF.

This chain joins TRBV19 and TRBJ2-7; D uncertain. Trimming removed 3 bases at V and 2 bases at J, with 11 bases between. Germline V gives CDR1 LNHDA, CDR2 SQIVND (reference sequence). The CDR3 sequence is 14 residues long. The CDR3 bases are TGTGCCAGTAGTATGCAGTCCGCAACCTACGAGCAGTACTTC. It specifies CASSMQSATYEQYF.

This clone was detected only once. The CDR3 spells CASRIPRGGTYEQYF. The CDR3 DNA reads TGTGCCAGCAGGATACCTAGGGGCGGGACCTACGAGCAGTACTTC. V usage is TRBV28 and J usage is TRBJ2-7, with D tentatively TRBD2 (6 bases). V dropped 6 bases and J dropped 2 bases, with 17 bases sitting between them. CDR1 is MDHEN and CDR2 is SYDVKM in the germline V gene. There are 15 residues in the CDR3.

This clone was observed a handful of times. The V gene is TRBV4-2, the J gene TRBJ2-7; a weak D match, TRBD1 (6 bases). CDR3 length: 15 amino acids. In germline, CDR1 is LGHNA, CDR2 YNFKEQ. The V end lost 1 base, the J end lost 4 bases, and 14 bases lay between the germline ends. The CDR3 is CASSQGGGKTYEQYF. The CDR3 DNA sequence: TGTGCCAGCAGCCAAGGAGGGGGAAAGACTTACGAGCAGTACTTC.

CDR3 sequence reads: CASSQVFTDANYGYTF. In nucleotides, the CDR3 is TGCGCCAGCAGCCAAGTATTTACAGACGCTAACTATGGCTACACCTTC. The genes are TRBV4-1 and TRBJ1-2; D unclear. Germline V gives CDR1 MGHRA, CDR2 YSYEKL. Trimming left V 1 base short and J 0 bases short, with 12 bases between. The CDR3 extends over 16 amino acids.

The chain has TRBV7-9 and TRBJ2-5; 9 bases are shared with TRBD1. The CDR3 runs 14 residues. Per germline, CDR1 SEHNR and CDR2 FQNEAQ (reference sequence). V trimming: 6 bases; J trimming: 3 bases; junction bases outside the gene matches: 5. The CDR3 sequence is CASSWTGDEETQYF. CDR3 coding DNA: TGTGCCAGCAGTTGGACAGGGGATGAAGAGACCCAGTACTTC.

The genes are TRBV15 and TRBJ2-5; TRBD1 is a possible D gene (5 bases). The ends were cut back, 5 bases at V and 4 bases at J, with 14 bases in the middle. The CDR3 is 14 residues long. CDR1 LNHNV and CDR2 YYDKDF come from the germline V gene (reference sequence). CDR3 coding DNA: TGTGCCACCAGCCCCTCAGGGTCAGGAGAGACCCAGTACTTC. It encodes CATSPSGSGETQYF.

As to this clone: A read error may account for a junction end that differs from germline. This chain connects TRBV7-2 to TRBJ1-2; D is perhaps TRBD1 (6 bases). This CDR3 is built from 13 residues. The germline gives CDR1 SGHTA, CDR2 FQGNSA. The CDR3 protein is CASSLRQGNGSTF. CDR3 bases: TGTGCCAGCAGCTTGAGGCAGGGGAATGGCTCCACCTTC.